This T cell receptor beta chain was documented in a study of T cells after yellow fever vaccination. Background on the study: Low-cell-number fractions underwent preparation using SMART-Seq v4 Ultra Low Input. Overall study findings and caveats: It was the secondary response that reached its peak faster, day 5 versus 15, but it was weaker.

This clonotype was picked up many times. Its antigen is unidentified. UMIs and a universal primer site were added when TCR cDNA was made by 5'RACE template switching. TCRdb recomputed calls from the 5' RACE reads with MiXCR, one row per CDR3 protein. The sample holds just over 300,000 distinct CDR3 sequences, about 3.5% seen once. Germline CDR1 and CDR2: SGHTA and FQGTGA. The CDR3 extends over 15 amino acids. V trimming: 5 bases; J trimming: 4 bases; junction bases outside the gene matches: 7. This receptor was taken from a young man who received the YFV17D yellow fever vaccine. This sequence joins TRBV7-3 and TRBJ2-5; 10 bases are a match to TRBD1. This material consisted of PBMCs, taken on the day of the yellow fever booster vaccination. CDR3 sequence: CASSQVGQGLETQYF. The CDR3 DNA sequence: TGTGCCAGCAGCCAAGTGGGACAGGGGTTAGAGACCCAGTACTTC.